Below, 29 T cell receptor beta chains from the same sample are listed, as sequenced in a study of CD8 T cells in Susac syndrome. Random hexamers were used to reverse transcribe 0.5 to 1 ug of RNA. Using its own MiXCR run on the immunoSEQ multiplex PCR reads, TCRdb lists one record per CDR3 protein. The data contain tens of thousands of distinct CDR3 sequences, around 93% of them seen just once; the ten biggest clones take up 0.35% to 0.5%. The sequencing input was CD8+ T cells from PBMCs. The receptors shown here come from a human donor with Susac syndrome.

The chain combines TRBV5-4 with TRBJ1-1; TRBD1 aligns across 7 bases. This CDR3 is 14 amino acids long. The V gene's germline CDR1 is SGHNT and CDR2 YYREEE (reference sequence). The junction had 2 bases not matched to a gene; V was cut back by 2 bases and J by 1 base. The CDR3 spells CASSFGTENTEAFF. CDR3 nucleotides: TGTGCCAGCAGCTTCGGGACAGAGAACACTGAAGCTTTCTTT.

The rearrangement joins TRBV15 to TRBJ1-3; D ambiguous. V was cut by 0 bases and J by 1 base, with 4 bases left in between. This CDR3 is 14 amino acids long. The V gene's germline CDR1 is LNHNV and CDR2 YYDKDF (reference sequence). CDR3: CATSRDRSGNTIYF. The DNA of the CDR3 is TGTGCCACCAGCAGAGACCGTTCTGGAAACACCATATATTTT.

The rearrangement uses TRBV18 and TRBJ1-1, with D unclear. Germline values: CDR1 KGHSH, CDR2 LQKENI. The V gene lost 6 bases and the J gene lost 4 bases, with 18 bases spanning the gap. The CDR3 is 15 residues long. The CDR3 here is CASSLKRTGGTEAFF. In DNA form, the CDR3 reads TGTGCCAGCTCGCTCAAGCGGACGGGTGGCACTGAAGCTTTCTTT.

This rearrangement joins TRBV18 to TRBJ2-1; 8 bases agree with TRBD1. The junction had 6 bases not matched to a gene; V was cut back by 3 bases and J by 8 bases. Germline V gene sequence: CDR1 KGHSH, CDR2 LQKENI. This CDR3 has 14 residues. The CDR3, as DNA: TGTGCCAGCTCACCCAGGACAGGGATGCATGAGCAGTTCTTC. Translating it yields CASSPRTGMHEQFF.

The chain links TRBV28 to TRBJ2-3; D not certain. V lost 10 bases and J lost 4, with 12 bases in between. Germline V gene sequence: CDR1 MDHEN, CDR2 SYDVKM. The CDR3 covers 12 residues. For the CDR3, the DNA is TGTGCCACTAGAACATCGGCAGATACGCAGTATTTT. Translated, it gives CATRTSADTQYF. Drawing the rest from reference TRBV28 and TRBJ2-3, the complete variable domain is DVKVTQSSRYLVKRTGEKVFLECVQDMDHENMFWYRQDPGLGLRLIYFSYDVKMKEKGDIPEGYSVSREKKERFSLILESASTNQTSMYLCATRTSADTQYFGPGTRLTVL.

This chain joins TRBV6-1 and TRBJ2-7; the D gene is possibly TRBD2 (5 bases). CDR3 length equals 13 residues. Germline V gene lookup returns CDR1 MNHNS and CDR2 SASEGT. Trimming left V 3 bases short and J 2 bases short, with 8 bases between. DNA of the CDR3: TGTGCCAGCAGTGAGAGGACTCCCTACGAGCAGTACTTC. Its translation: CASSERTPYEQYF.

The chain carries TRBV30 and TRBJ2-7; D gene uncertain. Germline CDR1 and CDR2: GTSNPN and SVGIG (reference sequence). There are 11 residues in the CDR3. The V gene lost 2 bases and the J gene lost 1 base, with 3 bases spanning the gap. The chain's CDR3 is CAWSRSYEQYF. In DNA form, the CDR3 reads TGTGCCTGGAGTAGATCCTACGAGCAGTACTTC.

CDR3 in amino acids: CSASAVEQFF. The CDR3 DNA reads as TGCAGTGCCTCAGCGGTTGAGCAGTTCTTC. J is TRBJ2-1 and V is TRBV20-1; D might be TRBD2 (5 bases). The germline V gene encodes CDR1 DFQATT and CDR2 SNEGSKA (reference sequence). The CDR3 totals 10 residues. The V end lost 6 bases, the J end lost 9 bases, and 9 bases lay between the germline ends.

This clonotype was recorded once. The chain combines TRBV4-3 with TRBJ2-3, with D perhaps TRBD2 (5 bases). The germline gives CDR1 LGHNA, CDR2 YSLEER. The V end was cut by 1 base, the J end by 3 bases, with 11 bases between. The CDR3 loop spans 15 amino acids. The CDR3 bases are TGCGCCAGCAGCCAAGCGGGATCGGTAACAGATACGCAGTATTTT. This translates into CASSQAGSVTDTQYF.

The chain couples TRBV20-1 to TRBJ2-7, with D possibly matching TRBD2 (5 bases). The CDR3 loop spans 14 amino acids. Germline CDR1 is DFQATT and CDR2 is SNEGSKA (reference sequence). CDR3 DNA: TGCAGCCCTACGCCCCCCGGGAACTCCTACGAGCAGTACTTC. Its translation is CSPTPPGNSYEQYF.

The V call is TRBV27, the J call TRBJ2-7; D remains ambiguous. Germline CDR1 is MNHEY and CDR2 is SMNVEV (reference sequence). V was cut by 5 bases and J by 3 bases, with 20 bases left in between. This CDR3 comprises 16 residues. Here the CDR3 reads CASSPEGFYTNYEQYF. CDR3 nucleotide sequence: TGTGCCAGCAGTCCCGAAGGGTTCTATACAAACTACGAGCAGTACTTC.

The rearrangement links TRBV5-4 to TRBJ1-2; weak D call: TRBD1 (5 bases). From germline, CDR1 is SGHNT and CDR2 YYREEE (reference sequence). V dropped 4 bases and J dropped 8 bases, with 18 bases sitting between them. This CDR3 spans 14 amino acids. Written as DNA, the CDR3 is TGTGCCAGCAGCCGCGGGCGGGACCTGCAGGGCTACACCTTC. It translates to CASSRGRDLQGYTF.

The rearrangement links TRBV12-3 or TRBV12-4 to TRBJ2-7, with a weak D call TRBD1 (6 bases). Trimming shortened V by 3 bases and J by 3 bases, and 9 bases separated the two germline ends. The CDR3 runs 13 residues. CDR3 sequence (DNA): TGTGCCAGCAGTTTTCTGACAGGCTACGAGCAGTACTTC. Encoded protein: CASSFLTGYEQYF.

CDR3 sequence: CASSLMSDLYGYTF. The CDR3 bases are TGTGCCAGCAGCTTAATGTCGGACCTCTATGGCTACACCTTC. The gene calls are TRBV7-9 and TRBJ1-2; D unresolved. With 2 bases removed from V and 4 bases from J, the gap between germline ends came to 11 bases. CDR1 is SEHNR, CDR2 FQNEAQ, per germline (reference sequence). This CDR3 is built from 14 residues.

The chain recombines TRBV12-3 or TRBV12-4 with TRBJ2-7; 8 bases fit TRBD1. Trimming cost V 3 bases and J 5 bases; bases outside gene matches: 6. CDR3 size: 14 residues. DNA of the CDR3: TGTGCCAGCAGTTTTGGACAGGGCCGCGACGAGCAGTACTTC. Its translation: CASSFGQGRDEQYF.

A single count supports this clonotype. The chain uses TRBV12-3 or TRBV12-4 and TRBJ1-2; 9 positions agree with TRBD1. The CDR3 contains 15 residues. The junction had 8 bases not matched to a gene; V was cut back by 5 bases and J by 4 bases. The CDR3 bases are TGTGCCAGCAGTCGGGCTCTGACAGGGGGCTATGGCTACACCTTC. Its translation is CASSRALTGGYGYTF.

The J gene is TRBJ2-7, the V gene TRBV5-4; no clear D gene. The CDR3 consists of 12 residues. Germline CDR1 SGHNT, CDR2 YYREEE (reference sequence). V was pared by 4 bases and J by 5 bases, with 10 bases between. DNA of the CDR3: TGTGCCAGCAGCCTGGGAACGGACGAGCAGTACTTC. Translation gives CASSLGTDEQYF.

V and J are TRBV28 and TRBJ2-2, with 7 bases lining up with TRBD2. Germline assignment: CDR1 MDHEN and CDR2 SYDVKM. Unmatched junction bases numbered 10, after V lost 3 bases and J lost 3 bases. The CDR3 is 17 residues long. This CDR3 is CASSFLKKRDYTGELFF. CDR3 coding DNA: TGTGCCAGCAGTTTCCTAAAAAAGCGGGACTACACCGGGGAGCTGTTTTTT.

The chain employs TRBV11-2 and TRBJ2-3, with 11 bases that match TRBD2. The CDR3 has 17 amino acids. V gave up 2 bases and J gave up 0 bases; unmatched junction bases: 4. Germline lookup yields CDR1 SGHAT and CDR2 FQNNGV. CDR3 nucleotides: TGTGCCAGCAGCTTAATCCGACTAGCGGGGAGCACAGATACGCAGTATTTT. Translated, it gives CASSLIRLAGSTDTQYF.

The chain has TRBV10-1 and TRBJ2-1; TRBD2 aligns across 9 bases. Trimming removed 2 bases from V and 5 bases from J; junction bases left unmatched: 7. Germline loops: CDR1 WNHNN, CDR2 SYGVQD (reference sequence). CDR3 length: 16 amino acids. CDR3 in amino acids: CASSETAGGPNNEQFF. In DNA form, the CDR3 reads TGCGCCAGCAGTGAGACCGCGGGAGGGCCAAACAATGAGCAGTTCTTC.

The chain has TRBV19 and TRBJ1-5; 7 bases line up with TRBD1. Per the germline V gene, CDR1 is LNHDA and CDR2 is SQIVND (reference sequence). J gave up 5 bases and V 5 bases, and 6 bases lay outside the gene matches. The CDR3 is made up of 14 amino acids. The CDR3 loop reads CASSASTGYQPQHF. Here the CDR3 DNA reads TGTGCCAGTAGTGCCTCGACAGGGTATCAGCCCCAGCATTTT. The whole variable domain, remainder taken from reference TRBV19 and TRBJ1-5, is DGGITQSPKYLFRKEGQNVTLSCEQNLNHDAMYWYRQDPGQGLRLIYYSQIVNDFQKGDIAEGYSVSREKKESFPLTVTSAQKNPTAFYLCASSASTGYQPQHFGDGTRLSIL.

V gene TRBV9 combines with J gene TRBJ2-3; TRBD2 matches 8 bases. Germline loops: CDR1 SGDLS, CDR2 YYNGEE. The J segment lost 0 bases and the V segment lost 3 bases, leaving 3 bases of the junction unmatched. This CDR3 has 15 residues. The CDR3 DNA reads TGTGCCAGCAGCGCTTCGGGAGGGAGCACAGATACGCAGTATTTT. Translating it yields CASSASGGSTDTQYF.

In the case of this clonotype: A junction boundary mismatches the germline segment, possibly from a read error. The chain combines TRBV28 with TRBJ2-1; 9 positions match TRBD2. The CDR3 is made up of 15 amino acids. Germline V lookup: CDR1 MDHEN, CDR2 SYDVKM. CDR3 sequence reads: CASSQPGTSYYEQFF. CDR3 nucleotide sequence: TGTGCCAGCAGCCAACCCGGGACTAGCTACTATGAGCAGTTCTTC.

This clonotype occurred once. The V gene is TRBV6-2 or TRBV6-3, the J gene TRBJ2-6; D perhaps matches TRBD1 (5 bases). Germline V gene sequence: CDR1 MNHEY, CDR2 SVGEGT. The germline V and J ends were trimmed by 7 bases and 2 bases, with 21 bases remaining between them. CDR3 size: 18 residues. The CDR3 DNA follows: TGTGCCAGCAATGTTCAGGGATTCCCATCCGCTGGGGCCAACGTCCTGACTTTC. Translated: CASNVQGFPSAGANVLTF.

The rearrangement uses TRBV6-1 and TRBJ2-7, with unresolved D. The germline V gene encodes CDR1 MNHNS and CDR2 SASEGT. CDR3 length: 14 residues. V lost 6 bases and J 7 bases, leaving 19 bases between the germline ends. CDR3 residues: CASSPIRLSREQYF. In DNA form, the CDR3 reads TGTGCCAGCAGCCCGATCCGGCTAAGCAGGGAGCAGTACTTC.

The genes are TRBV10-3 and TRBJ1-2; 8 positions match TRBD1. The CDR3 contains 12 residues. The V gene end was trimmed by 11 bases and the J gene end by 7 bases; junction bases not matched to a gene: 9. Per the germline V gene, CDR1 is ENHRY and CDR2 is SYGVKD. CDR3 residues: CAFKDRVGGYTF. CDR3 sequence (DNA): TGTGCCTTCAAGGACAGGGTGGGTGGCTACACCTTC.

The chain couples TRBV5-1 to TRBJ2-5, with 10 positions matching TRBD2. Germline assignment: CDR1 SGHRS and CDR2 YFSETQ. The ends lost 3 bases at V and 5 bases at J; junction bases unmatched: 13. The CDR3 runs to 17 residues. The DNA of the CDR3 is TGCGCCAGCAGCTCCCCACTAGCGGGAAAAGTGGATGAGACCCAGTACTTC. Its translation: CASSSPLAGKVDETQYF.

V gene TRBV6-2 or TRBV6-3 combines with J gene TRBJ2-3; the D is unclear. The germline CDR1 and CDR2 sequences are MNHEY and SVGEGT. The CDR3 sequence is 12 residues long. The V and J ends lost 5 bases and 6 bases respectively, with 9 bases between them. The CDR3 DNA is TGTGCCAGCAGTCCCTCCCCGGATACGCAGTATTTT. Translated, it gives CASSPSPDTQYF.

The genes are TRBV19 and TRBJ2-6; unclear D gene. The CDR3 has 16 amino acids. Trimming stripped 3 bases from V and 2 bases from J, with 11 bases between. CDR1 is LNHDA, CDR2 SQIVND, per germline (reference sequence). The CDR3 protein is CASSMVWGTGANVLTF. CDR3 DNA: TGTGCCAGTAGTATGGTGTGGGGTACTGGGGCCAACGTCCTGACTTTC.